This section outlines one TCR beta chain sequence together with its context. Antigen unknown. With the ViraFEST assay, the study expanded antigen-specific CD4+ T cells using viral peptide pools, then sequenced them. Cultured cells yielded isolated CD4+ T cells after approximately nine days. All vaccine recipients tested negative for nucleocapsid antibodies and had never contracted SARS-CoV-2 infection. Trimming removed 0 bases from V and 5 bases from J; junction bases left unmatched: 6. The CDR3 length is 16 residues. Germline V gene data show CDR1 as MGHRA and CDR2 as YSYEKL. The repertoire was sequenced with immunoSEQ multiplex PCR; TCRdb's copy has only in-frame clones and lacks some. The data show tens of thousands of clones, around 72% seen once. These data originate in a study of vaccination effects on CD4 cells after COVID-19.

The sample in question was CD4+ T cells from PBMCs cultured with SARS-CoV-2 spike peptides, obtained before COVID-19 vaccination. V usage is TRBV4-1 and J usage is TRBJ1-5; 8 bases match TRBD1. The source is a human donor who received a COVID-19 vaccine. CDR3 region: CASSQESRTGYQPQHF. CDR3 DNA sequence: TGCGCCAGCAGCCAAGAGTCGAGGACAGGGTATCAGCCCCAGCATTTT.